These 28 T cell receptor beta chains came from one sample sequenced in a study of blood T cells in healthy people across ages. Through a sample-barcoded 5' primer and a J-beta primer mix, a second PCR was run for roughly 7 to 11 cycles. TCRdb passed the 5' RACE reads through MiXCR, listing each CDR3 protein once. The repertoire holds over 600,000 distinct CDR3 sequences, with roughly 46% as singletons. Source material: blood. The receptors here all came from an elderly man in good health.

The chain joins TRBV24-1 to TRBJ2-5, with 7 nucleotides matching TRBD1. CDR1 and CDR2 (germline): KGHDR, SFDVKD. CDR3 length: 15 residues. V gave up 3 bases and J gave up 3 bases; unmatched junction bases: 6. In DNA form, the CDR3 reads TGTGCCACCAGTGATCGGGACAGCCTTAAAGAGACCCAGTACTTC. It specifies CATSDRDSLKETQYF.

This clonotype was seen only a few times. V and J are TRBV12-3 or TRBV12-4 and TRBJ2-1; D is possibly TRBD2 (5 bases). V was shortened by 7 bases and J by 8 bases, with 12 bases between the two germline ends. The CDR3 has 12 amino acids. The CDR3 reads CASTPSGYEQFF. CDR3 nucleotides: TGTGCCAGCACCCCTTCGGGGTATGAGCAGTTCTTC.

Here the CDR3 DNA reads TGTGCCAGCAGCTTACTTGCGCTAGCGGGAAGTGAGCAGTTCTTC. It yields the protein CASSLLALAGSEQFF. The genes are TRBV7-6 and TRBJ2-1, with 9 bases that match TRBD2. CDR1 is SGHVS and CDR2 is FNYEAQ in the germline V gene. V was clipped by 2 bases and J by 9 bases; unmatched bases: 8. This CDR3 has 15 residues.

This clonotype was detected once. The gene calls are TRBV19 and TRBJ2-3, with 8 bases lining up with TRBD1. V dropped 7 bases and J dropped 0; count of bases not matched to a gene: 3. The CDR3 totals 14 residues. In germline, CDR1 is LNHDA, CDR2 SQIVND (reference sequence). CDR3 protein: CASNRTGSTDTQYF. CDR3 bases: TGTGCCAGTAACCGGACAGGGAGCACAGATACGCAGTATTTT. The variable domain in full, completed from reference TRBV19 and TRBJ2-3, reads DGGITQSPKYLFRKEGQNVTLSCEQNLNHDAMYWYRQDPGQGLRLIYYSQIVNDFQKGDIAEGYSVSREKKESFPLTVTSAQKNPTAFYLCASNRTGSTDTQYFGPGTRLTVL.

The V and J genes are TRBV20-1 and TRBJ1-1, with 8 positions matching TRBD1. J gave up 3 bases and V 0 bases, and 9 bases lay outside the gene matches. In germline, CDR1 is DFQATT, CDR2 SNEGSKA (reference sequence). This CDR3 spans 16 amino acids. CDR3 sequence reads: CSARDPDRGSDTEAFF. The CDR3 DNA follows: TGCAGTGCTAGAGATCCTGACAGGGGTTCGGACACTGAAGCTTTCTTT.

On this clonotype itself: The germline gene is not matched at one end of the junction; a read error may be the cause. This chain connects TRBV4-1 to TRBJ2-4; 8 nucleotides agree with TRBD1. The J call could be wrong; TRBJ2-7 is a better fit for the DNA end. From germline, CDR1 is MGHRA and CDR2 YSYEKL. This CDR3 has 17 residues. The CDR3 protein is CASSKEGTGTGSYEQYF. CDR3 in DNA: TGCGCCAGCAGCAAAGAGGGGACTGGGACAGGTTCCTACGAGCAGTACTTC.

V usage is TRBV6-2 or TRBV6-3 and J usage is TRBJ2-3; 9 nucleotides agree with TRBD2. This CDR3 is 15 amino acids long. Unmatched junction bases numbered 6, after V lost 7 bases and J lost 1 base. Germline values: CDR1 MNHEY, CDR2 SVGEGT. CDR3 coding DNA: TGTGCCAGCACGTTAGCGGGAGCGCGCACAGATACGCAGTATTTT. Translating it yields CASTLAGARTDTQYF.

J is TRBJ1-1 and V is TRBV3-1; no definite D call. Trimming removed 3 bases from V and 0 bases from J, with 8 bases in between. Germline CDR1 LGHDT, CDR2 YNNKEL (reference sequence). CDR3 length equals 14 residues. This chain's CDR3 is CASSHGSVNTEAFF. The CDR3 DNA is TGTGCCAGCAGCCACGGGTCGGTGAACACTGAAGCTTTCTTT.

The rearrangement uses TRBV13 and TRBJ2-2, with 7 bases lining up with TRBD1. The CDR3 is 16 amino acids. J lost 0 bases, V lost 1 base, and 2 bases had no gene match. Germline lookup yields CDR1 PRHDT and CDR2 FYEKMQ (reference sequence). The CDR3 is CASSLAGTANTGELFF. CDR3 DNA sequence: TGTGCCAGCAGCTTAGCCGGGACAGCGAACACCGGGGAGCTGTTTTTT. The variable domain in full, completed from reference TRBV13 and TRBJ2-2, reads AAGVIQSPRHLIKEKRETATLKCYPIPRHDTVYWYQQGPGQDPQFLISFYEKMQSDKGSIPDRFSAQQFSDYHSELNMSSLELGDSALYFCASSLAGTANTGELFFGEGSRLTVL.

The genes are TRBV29-1 and TRBJ1-2; possibly TRBD1 for D (5 bases). V lost 0 bases and J lost 4, with 15 bases in between. Germline loops: CDR1 SQVTM, CDR2 ANQGSEA. This CDR3 comprises 15 residues. CDR3 sequence: CSVEEPRRVPYGYTF. DNA of the CDR3: TGCAGCGTTGAAGAGCCCCGCAGGGTACCCTATGGCTACACCTTC.

The V gene is TRBV15, the J gene TRBJ2-3, with 8 bases fitting TRBD1. The CDR3 covers 15 residues. Losses at the gene ends were 3 bases for V and 4 bases for J; bases not matched to a gene: 6. Germline values: CDR1 LNHNV, CDR2 YYDKDF (reference sequence). This CDR3 reads CATSSDRGAADTQYF. CDR3 DNA sequence: TGTGCCACCAGCAGCGACAGGGGAGCCGCAGATACGCAGTATTTT.

There are a few counts of this clonotype. The junction and the germline gene differ at one end; a read error may be behind it. This rearrangement joins TRBV24-1 to TRBJ2-1; 10 bases fit TRBD2. The CDR3 consists of 14 residues. Germline CDR1 KGHDR, CDR2 SFDVKD. CDR3 protein: CAASGRDAYNEQFF. DNA of the CDR3: TGTGCCGCCAGCGGGAGGGATGCCTACAATGAGCAGTTCTTC.

V is TRBV6-1 and J is TRBJ2-5; 12 nucleotides line up with TRBD2. The V segment lost 7 bases and the J segment 4 bases; nucleotides outside the gene matches: 13. From germline, CDR1 is MNHNS and CDR2 SASEGT. This CDR3 contains 17 residues. The CDR3: CASTQRGGGLAGETQYF. In DNA, the CDR3 is TGTGCCAGCACTCAAAGGGGAGGGGGACTAGCGGGAGAGACCCAGTACTTC.

The chain links TRBV3-1 to TRBJ2-1; TRBD2 matches 7 bases. After removal of 0 bases from V and 9 bases from J, the junction contained 8 bases not matched to a gene. The CDR3 spans 15 residues. CDR1 is LGHDT and CDR2 is YNNKEL in the germline V gene (reference sequence). The CDR3 nucleotides are TGTGCCAGCAGCCAAGACGCAGCGGGGAGGGGTGAGCAGTTCTTC. Its protein product is CASSQDAAGRGEQFF.

This clonotype was counted between two and nine times. The chain is built from TRBV5-1 and TRBJ2-4; D unclear. With the DNA end fitting TRBJ2-7 better, the J assignment may be wrong. Germline V gene sequence: CDR1 SGHRS, CDR2 YFSETQ. There are 14 residues in the CDR3. Here the CDR3 reads CASSLGPRGDEQYF. CDR3 DNA sequence: TGCGCCAGCAGCTTGGGGCCCCGAGGCGACGAGCAGTACTTC.

This clonotype came up many times. The rearrangement links TRBV29-1 to TRBJ2-1; 10 bases match TRBD2. The CDR3 runs 14 residues. V shed 8 bases, J shed 1 base, and the junction held 5 bases outside the gene matches. Germline CDR1 is SQVTM and CDR2 is ANQGSEA. CDR3 coding DNA: TGCAGCTTCGGACTAGCGGAATCCTACAATGAGCAGTTCTTC. Translation: CSFGLAESYNEQFF.

This chain links TRBV7-9 with TRBJ1-1; the D is unclear. The CDR3 covers 14 residues. V lost 2 bases to trimming and J lost 3 bases, with 10 bases between them. In germline, CDR1 is SEHNR, CDR2 FQNEAQ (reference sequence). This chain's CDR3 is CASSLMVKDTEAFF. As DNA, the CDR3 is TGTGCCAGCAGCTTAATGGTCAAAGACACTGAAGCTTTCTTT.

This clonotype was seen more than once but under ten times. This sequence joins TRBV29-1 and TRBJ2-3; D call uncertain. Germline V gene sequence: CDR1 SQVTM, CDR2 ANQGSEA. The CDR3 is 14 amino acids. Trimming pared 1 base from V and 1 base from J, leaving 9 bases between. The CDR3 region has the DNA TGCAGCGTTGAAGGGCTCCCTGGCACAGATACGCAGTATTTT. The encoded protein is CSVEGLPGTDTQYF.

A remark on this clonotype: This may stem from a read error, because a much larger clone lies one nucleotide away. The chain links TRBV6-2 or TRBV6-3 to TRBJ2-5; D not resolved. The CDR3 consists of 15 residues. With 5 bases removed from V and 2 bases from J, the gap between germline ends came to 15 bases. Germline V gives CDR1 MNHEY, CDR2 SVGEGT. The CDR3 loop reads CASSTPYMVQETQYF. As DNA, the CDR3 is TGTGCCAGCAGTACACCGTATATGGTTCAAGAGACCCAGTACTTC.

This clonotype has more than one count but fewer than ten. CDR3 region: CASTGGASGRKFLSYEQYF. In DNA, the CDR3 is TGTGCCAGCACCGGGGGGGCTAGCGGGAGGAAATTTCTTTCCTACGAGCAGTACTTC. The chain couples TRBV25-1 to TRBJ2-7, with 11 bases aligning to TRBD2. The CDR3 spans 19 residues. The germline V gene encodes CDR1 MGHDK and CDR2 SYGVNS. The V segment lost 7 bases and the J segment 1 base; nucleotides outside the gene matches: 18.

The rearrangement uses TRBV18 and TRBJ2-1; 16 bases match TRBD2. The CDR3 loop spans 19 amino acids. Unmatched junction bases numbered 11, after V lost 3 bases and J lost 6 bases. Germline V lookup: CDR1 KGHSH, CDR2 LQKENI. CDR3 protein: CASSPPGTSGRARFNEQFF. The CDR3 DNA reads TGTGCCAGCTCACCCCCGGGGACTAGCGGGAGGGCCAGATTCAATGAGCAGTTCTTC. Drawing the rest from reference TRBV18 and TRBJ2-1, the complete variable domain is NAGVMQNPRHLVRRRGQEARLRCSPMKGHSHVYWYRQLPEEGLKFMVYLQKENIIDESGMPKERFSAEFPKEGPSILRIQQVVRGDSAAYFCASSPPGTSGRARFNEQFFGPGTRLTVL.

In regard to this clonotype: Relative to the germline gene, one junction end is altered; a read error may explain this. The rearrangement uses TRBV7-2 and TRBJ2-1; weak D call: TRBD2 (5 bases). The CDR3 totals 14 residues. CDR1 SGHTA and CDR2 FQGNSA come from the germline V gene. The CDR3 here is CASNPGGGYNEQFF. The CDR3, as DNA: TGTGCCAGCAACCCCGGAGGTGGCTACAATGAACAGTTCTTC.

This clonotype was detected ten times or more. The chain couples TRBV29-1 to TRBJ2-7; D ambiguous. CDR1 and CDR2 from the germline V gene are SQVTM and ANQGSEA. The germline V and J ends were trimmed by 4 bases and 4 bases, with 8 bases remaining between them. CDR3 size: 11 residues. In DNA, the CDR3 is TGCAGCGTTGGTCGAGAATACGAGCAGTACTTC. This gives the protein CSVGREYEQYF.

This sequence joins TRBV5-1 and TRBJ2-1, with 7 bases identical to TRBD1. V shed 7 bases, J shed 8 bases, and the junction held 12 bases outside the gene matches. The CDR3 sequence is 14 residues long. Per the germline V gene, CDR1 is SGHRS and CDR2 is YFSETQ. The DNA for the CDR3 is TGCGCCAGCTCTCGGGACAGCCCGTTCGATGAGCAGTTCTTC. This gives the protein CASSRDSPFDEQFF.

The chain combines TRBV12-3 or TRBV12-4 with TRBJ2-3; maybe TRBD1 (5 bases). The CDR3 is 13 residues long. Trimming removed 5 bases at V and 8 bases at J, with 14 bases between. This CDR3 is CASSTGPQGTQYF. In DNA, the CDR3 is TGTGCCAGCAGTACGGGCCCCCAGGGTACGCAGTATTTT.

This clonotype occurred many times. CDR3 coding DNA: TGCAGCGTAGTGGGACTAGCTGGCGAGCAGTACTTC. This sequence encodes CSVVGLAGEQYF. V and J are TRBV29-1 and TRBJ2-7, with 9 bases identical to TRBD2. This CDR3 region has 12 residues. The V and J ends lost 6 bases and 6 bases, in that order; junction bases with no gene match: 6. In germline, CDR1 is SQVTM, CDR2 ANQGSEA.

Points on this clonotype: Germline is not matched at one junction end, which may reflect a read error. The CDR3 region has the DNA TGTGCCTGCAGCCTAGTCCGAACCACAGATACGCAGTATTTT. Protein sequence: CACSLVRTTDTQYF. This chain connects TRBV7-2 to TRBJ2-3; no clear D. The germline gives CDR1 SGHTA, CDR2 FQGNSA. The CDR3 has 14 amino acids.

This clonotype was counted between two and nine times. The V call is TRBV6-2 or TRBV6-3, the J call TRBJ2-7, with TRBD2 identical over 7 bases. The germline V gene encodes CDR1 MNHEY and CDR2 SVGEGT. This CDR3 is built from 14 residues. The trim removed 5 bases at V and 0 bases at J, leaving 4 bases unmatched. Here the CDR3 DNA reads TGTGCCAGCAGTCCCAGCGGGATCTCCTACGAGCAGTACTTC. Translation: CASSPSGISYEQYF.